The 24 T cell receptor beta chains presented below share a single source sample, sequenced in a study of cytomegalovirus exposure and HLA in healthy donors. Primers for the PCR totalled 60 Vbeta and 13 Jbeta. Measured with immunoSEQ multiplex PCR; TCRdb has only the in-frame clones, and not every one. The sample lists under 150,000 clones; roughly 80% were seen once. Sample: PBMCs. These receptors all stem from a man between 25 and 39 years old in good health and CMV-seronegative.

CDR3 DNA: TGTGCCAGCAGTTTATATGCGGGAAGGGGCAATCAGCCCCAGCATTTT. Translated, it gives CASSLYAGRGNQPQHF. This chain joins TRBV28 and TRBJ1-5, with D unclear. CDR1 and CDR2 (germline): MDHEN, SYDVKM. Trimming left V 1 base short and J 2 bases short, with 12 bases between. The CDR3 spans 16 residues.

J is TRBJ2-7 and V is TRBV5-4, with a weak D call TRBD1 (6 bases). Germline loops: CDR1 SGHNT, CDR2 YYREEE (reference sequence). The CDR3 loop spans 13 amino acids. With 4 bases removed from V and 3 bases from J, the gap between germline ends came to 11 bases. The CDR3 protein is CASSLQGIYEQYF. CDR3 coding DNA: TGTGCCAGCAGCCTACAGGGTATCTACGAGCAGTACTTC.

The chain employs TRBV18 and TRBJ1-5; D is possibly TRBD1 (6 bases). CDR1 and CDR2 (germline): KGHSH, LQKENI. Trimming shortened V by 6 bases and J by 2 bases, and 17 bases separated the two germline ends. CDR3 length: 16 residues. Written as DNA, the CDR3 is TGTGCCAGCTCTCCGCAGGGGTCAGGGGGCAATCAGCCCCAGCATTTT. Protein sequence: CASSPQGSGGNQPQHF. Based on the CDR3 plus reference TRBV18 and TRBJ1-5, the full variable domain is NAGVMQNPRHLVRRRGQEARLRCSPMKGHSHVYWYRQLPEEGLKFMVYLQKENIIDESGMPKERFSAEFPKEGPSILRIQQVVRGDSAAYFCASSPQGSGGNQPQHFGDGTRLSIL.

Of note for this clone: One end of the junction fails to match germline, which may point to a read error. This CDR3 is also generated by other DNA sequences in the sample. The rearrangement uses TRBV5-1 and TRBJ2-2; TRBD2 agrees at 9 bases. This CDR3 is built from 15 residues. Germline lookup yields CDR1 SGHRS and CDR2 YFSETQ. DNA of the CDR3: TGCGCCAGCAGCTTGGCCACGGGACTAGCCGGGGAGTTGTTTTTT. It encodes CASSLATGLAGELFF.

This rearrangement joins TRBV6-5 to TRBJ2-7; D is perhaps TRBD1 (6 bases). The V gene's germline CDR1 is MNHEY and CDR2 SVGAGI. Trimming removed 4 bases at V and 0 bases at J, with 13 bases between. The CDR3 consists of 15 residues. The CDR3 bases are TGTGCCAGCAGTTCCCGGGACACCTTCTCCTACGAGCAGTACTTC. It codes for CASSSRDTFSYEQYF.

The chain couples TRBV5-6 to TRBJ1-1; D gene uncertain. Germline assignment: CDR1 SGHDT and CDR2 YYEEEE. The CDR3 spans 15 residues. V dropped 1 base and J dropped 3 bases, with 13 bases sitting between them. In nucleotides, the CDR3 is TGTGCCAGCAGCTTGACCAGAGGGAGTTACACTGAAGCTTTCTTT. It encodes CASSLTRGSYTEAFF.

DNA of the CDR3: TGTGCCAGCACCCCCCAGCGGAGCTCCTACGAGCAGTACTTC. Its protein is CASTPQRSSYEQYF. V gene TRBV11-2 combines with J gene TRBJ2-7, with D perhaps TRBD2 (5 bases). The germline V gene encodes CDR1 SGHAT and CDR2 FQNNGV. Trimming shortened V by 7 bases and J by 0 bases, and 13 bases separated the two germline ends. The CDR3 covers 14 residues.

The chain employs TRBV19 and TRBJ2-7; 7 bases map to TRBD2. The CDR3 has 13 residues. The V segment lost 8 bases and the J segment 5 bases; nucleotides outside the gene matches: 9. Germline values: CDR1 LNHDA, CDR2 SQIVND (reference sequence). CDR3 sequence reads: CASRRWAGDEQYF. DNA for the CDR3: TGTGCCAGTCGCAGGTGGGCGGGAGACGAGCAGTACTTC.

The V call is TRBV7-9, the J call TRBJ1-1, with unresolved D. CDR1 is SEHNR and CDR2 is FQNEAQ in the germline V gene (reference sequence). V shed 0 bases and J shed 5 bases, with 10 bases lying between them. The CDR3 contains 14 residues. CDR3 in DNA: TGTGCCAGCAGCTTAGCCGAGGGTGTAACTGAAGCTTTCTTT. This translates into CASSLAEGVTEAFF.

This clone was observed a single time. The chain recombines TRBV5-1 with TRBJ2-4; 7 nucleotides align to TRBD1. CDR3 length: 18 residues. Germline values: CDR1 SGHRS, CDR2 YFSETQ. J lost 3 bases, V lost 4 bases, and 16 bases had no gene match. The CDR3 here is CASSPGGQVPLGKNIQYF. CDR3 coding DNA: TGCGCCAGCAGCCCTGGAGGACAGGTCCCTTTGGGCAAAAACATTCAGTACTTC. Combining the CDR3 with reference TRBV5-1 and TRBJ2-4 gives the whole variable domain KAGVTQTPRYLIKTRGQQVTLSCSPISGHRSVSWYQQTPGQGLQFLFEYFSETQRNKGNFPGRFSGRQFSNSRSEMNVSTLELGDSALYLCASSPGGQVPLGKNIQYFGAGTRLSVL.

The V call is TRBV19, the J call TRBJ2-2, with D perhaps matching TRBD1 (6 bases). CDR1 is LNHDA and CDR2 is SQIVND in the germline V gene (reference sequence). This CDR3 is 13 amino acids long. V was clipped by 8 bases and J by 7 bases, with 14 bases between them. CDR3 residues: CASGGGFGGELFF. CDR3 DNA: TGTGCCAGTGGGGGCGGGTTCGGCGGGGAGCTGTTTTTT.

The chain uses TRBV10-3 and TRBJ2-6; no firm D call. CDR3 size: 13 residues. Trimming stripped 8 bases from V and 1 base from J, with 6 bases between. CDR1 is ENHRY, CDR2 SYGVKD, per germline. The CDR3 sequence: CAIGGSGANVLTF. The DNA for the CDR3 is TGTGCCATCGGCGGTTCTGGGGCCAACGTCCTGACTTTC.

Note on this clone: Its ends do not fully match the called genes, so a read error is possible. The V and J genes are TRBV6-4 and TRBJ2-1; 9 nucleotides match TRBD1. The CDR3 spans 14 residues. Looked up from germline, CDR1 is MRHNA and CDR2 is SNTAGT. The CDR3 DNA is TGTACCAGCAGTGTGGGACAGGGTGGGTATGAGCAGTTCTTC. Translation: CTSSVGQGGYEQFF.

The chain uses TRBV6-6 and TRBJ2-1; 9 positions agree with TRBD1. CDR1 MNHNY and CDR2 SVGAGI come from the germline V gene (reference sequence). The CDR3 spans 16 residues. J lost 4 bases, V lost 2 bases, and 6 bases had no gene match. CDR3: CASSYTGTGWYNEQFF. CDR3 in DNA: TGTGCCAGCAGTTACACCGGGACAGGGTGGTACAATGAGCAGTTCTTC.

This clone is a singleton in its sample. The DNA for the CDR3 is TGCAGCGCCCTCCTGACAGGGGGAGTAACAGATACGCAGTATTTT. Translating it yields CSALLTGGVTDTQYF. The chain recombines TRBV29-1 with TRBJ2-3; 9 bases are a match to TRBD1. CDR3 length equals 15 residues. J lost 3 bases, V lost 7 bases, and 11 bases had no gene match. Germline values: CDR1 SQVTM, CDR2 ANQGSEA.

The chain combines TRBV7-2 with TRBJ2-7; TRBD2 aligns across 7 bases. This CDR3 is built from 13 residues. The J segment lost 6 bases and the V segment lost 3 bases, leaving 5 bases of the junction unmatched. CDR1 SGHTA and CDR2 FQGNSA come from the germline V gene. DNA for the CDR3: TGTGCCAGCAGCTTCATAGCGGGTTTCGAGCAGTACTTC. Translation: CASSFIAGFEQYF.

The chain joins TRBV5-1 to TRBJ2-7, with 9 bases that match TRBD2. The CDR3 runs to 15 residues. Trimming took 4 bases from V and 4 from J; bases not matched to a gene: 9. The germline gives CDR1 SGHRS, CDR2 YFSETQ. The CDR3 nucleotides are TGCGCCAGCAGCCCTAGCGGGATTAAGGAATACGAGCAGTACTTC. Translating gives CASSPSGIKEYEQYF. The full variable domain, completed using reference TRBV5-1 and TRBJ2-7, is KAGVTQTPRYLIKTRGQQVTLSCSPISGHRSVSWYQQTPGQGLQFLFEYFSETQRNKGNFPGRFSGRQFSNSRSEMNVSTLELGDSALYLCASSPSGIKEYEQYFGPGTRLTVT.

V and J are TRBV21-1 and TRBJ2-2; TRBD1 was called by the table and not checked on the DNA. TRBV21-1 corresponds to a pseudogene. CDR3 length equals 16 residues. The CDR3: CASSKGTGTNTGELFF. The CDR3 DNA follows: TGTGCCAGCAGCAAAGGGACAGGGACTAACACCGGGGAGCTGTTTTTT.

The CDR3 protein is CASSPLRTEGDTEAFF. The DNA of the CDR3 is TGTGCCAGCTCACCACTTAGGACAGAAGGGGACACTGAAGCTTTCTTT. The rearrangement joins TRBV18 to TRBJ1-1; TRBD1 might be the D (6 bases). CDR3 size: 16 residues. Germline values: CDR1 KGHSH, CDR2 LQKENI. Trimming left V 1 base short and J 3 bases short, with 15 bases between.

Concerning this clone itself: An end of the junction does not agree with germline; a read error may underlie this. The genes are TRBV7-9 and TRBJ2-3; D is undetermined. CDR3 length: 12 amino acids. Looked up from germline, CDR1 is SEHNR and CDR2 is FQNEAQ (reference sequence). In DNA, the CDR3 is TGTTCCAGCAGCCGGAGCACAGATACGCAGTATTTT. Its translation is CSSSRSTDTQYF.

The gene calls are TRBV5-1 and TRBJ2-7, with 7 bases identical to TRBD2. Germline V gene data show CDR1 as SGHRS and CDR2 as YFSETQ. V lost 4 bases to trimming and J lost 4 bases; unmatched junction nucleotides: 14. The CDR3 totals 16 residues. The CDR3 sequence is CASSPGRGGRRYEQYF. The CDR3 bases are TGCGCCAGCAGCCCAGGAAGGGGCGGGAGAAGGTACGAGCAGTACTTC.

This chain uses TRBV9 with TRBJ2-1, with 8 nucleotides matching TRBD2. Germline-derived CDR1 and CDR2 are SGDLS and YYNGEE. The length of the CDR3 is 14 residues. Trimming at V came to 1 base and at J to 8 bases, leaving 5 bases not matched to a gene. CDR3: CASSVLSGSHEQFF. CDR3 nucleotides: TGTGCCAGCAGCGTACTAAGCGGGAGCCATGAGCAGTTCTTC.

The chain joins TRBV19 to TRBJ2-7; weak D call: TRBD1 (6 bases). Germline V CDR1 and CDR2: LNHDA, SQIVND (reference sequence). Trimming left V 5 bases short and J 0 bases short, with 11 bases between. The CDR3 length is 14 residues. In DNA, the CDR3 is TGTGCCAGTAGTGCGGACAGTAACTCCTACGAGCAGTACTTC. This gives the protein CASSADSNSYEQYF.

The V call is TRBV10-3, the J call TRBJ2-1, with TRBD2 matching over 9 bases. The J segment lost 5 bases and the V segment lost 4 bases, leaving 12 bases of the junction unmatched. CDR1 is ENHRY and CDR2 is SYGVKD in the germline V gene. The CDR3 runs 17 residues. DNA for the CDR3: TGTGCCATCAGTGGAGCGGAGCGGGAGGCGACGAACAATGAGCAGTTCTTC. Translating gives CAISGAEREATNNEQFF.